This T cell receptor (beta chain) was sequenced during a study of T cell repertoires in cytomegalovirus infection (dated by TCRdb to the late 2010s). Looking at the study overall: Peptide stimulations targeted recently identified HLA-C-restricted CMV epitopes, whose presentation resists viral immunomodulation, together with well-studied HLA-B-restricted epitopes. The HLA type of each donor mattered for the analysis, because public TCR beta signatures pointed to carriage of CMV infection along with the matching HLA type. Study-wide conclusions, independent of this receptor: The ex vivo response was dominated by HLA-C-restricted CMV-specific TCR beta clonotypes, which also provided the single most frequent clonotype in two of eight donors. In both this cohort and an independent roughly 330-donor cohort, the cumulative frequency of public TCR beta family members distinguished carriers of CMV infection plus the relevant HLA type.

Instrument on record: Illumina HiSeq 1500. TCRdb handled the public reads itself, with Q25 trimming in fastp and clone calling in MiXCR, and kept productive beta chains. Under each unique CDR3 protein, matching rows form one entry showing the most common genes and DNA. Counted in this sample were approximately 910,000 distinct CDR3 sequences; approximately 33% of them appeared once. 10% to 15% of the sample rests with the top ten. The CDR3 contains 15 residues, cysteine and phenylalanine counted. Left in the record is the CDR3 DNA by itself, 45 bases read in frame from the first base. V and J lose 6 bases and 3 bases, and a span of 17 bases separates them. The germline V gene (reference sequence) supplies CDR1 MNHNY and CDR2 SVGAGI. The treatment or condition label for this specimen denotes: in vitro stimulation with specific CMV peptide epitopes to enrich CMV-specific T cells. This clonotype was picked up a small number of times. Its antigen remains unidentified. Within one base of it there is no much larger clone, and no base qualities were kept.

The rearrangement combines TRBV6-6 with TRBJ2-5; no D segment can be confidently identified. The clonotype originates from a human donor in good health (CMV status not recorded). Some clones in this sample may be carry-over from other donors' samples. The source material was cultured CD8+ T cells from PBMCs, sampled from culture after CMV antigen stimulation. The DNA reads as follows: TGTGCCAGCAGAGACCCCACCTGGTCAGAAGAGACCCAGTACTTC. This encodes CASRDPTWSEETQYF.